This is a list of T cell receptor beta chains from one sample in a study of cytomegalovirus exposure and HLA in healthy donors. Only in-frame clones appear in the TCRdb table, and some are missing; sequencing was by immunoSEQ multiplex PCR. This table holds under 150,000 clones, 55% to 80% found once. The sample taken for sequencing was PBMCs. The receptors come from a woman in her thirties or forties in good health and CMV-seronegative. Both conserved end residues are part of each CDR3. The order of the fields is clone size, D gene, J gene, V gene, CDR3 protein, CDR3 DNA. D genes are given only for firm matches. Size tells how often a clone was seen (once, few, many) or the class of an expanded clone, and some rows leave it out.

few - TRBJ1-4 TRBV27 CAHDLQLRGGVYEKLFF TGTGCCCACGACCTCCAACTGCGGGGGGGGGTTTATGAAAAACTGTTTTTT
once - TRBJ1-2 TRBV19 CASSIGEYGYTF TGTGCCAGTAGTATAGGAGAATATGGCTACACCTTC
- - TRBJ2-7 TRBV10-2 CASGTGSLYEQYF TGCGCCAGCGGTACAGGGTCCCTCTACGAGCAGTACTTC
- TRBD1 TRBJ2-5 TRBV5-4 CASSYTGGRGETQYF TGTGCCAGCAGCTACACAGGGGGCAGGGGAGAGACCCAGTACTTC
few TRBD1 TRBJ2-2 TRBV27 CASSPGQGARGFTGELFF TGTGCCAGCAGTCCGGGACAGGGGGCAAGGGGATTCACCGGGGAGCTGTTTTTT
few - TRBJ2-5 TRBV27 CASSFTGDSQYF TGTGCCAGCAGTTTCACAGGGGACTCCCAGTACTTC
few - TRBJ2-7 TRBV27 CASSTGGRDEQYF TGTGCCAGCAGTACAGGCGGTCGGGACGAGCAGTACTTC
- TRBD1 TRBJ1-4 TRBV6-5 CASSHGQGGREKLFF TGTGCCAGCAGCCACGGACAGGGGGGAAGAGAAAAACTGTTTTTT
- TRBD1 TRBJ1-1 TRBV30 CAWSVVGQGAASTEAFF TGTGCCTGGAGTGTTGTGGGACAGGGGGCAGCTAGCACTGAAGCTTTCTTT
- - TRBJ1-1 TRBV4-1 CASRAEETGEAFF TGCGCCAGCAGGGCCGAGGAGACGGGTGAAGCTTTCTTT
- - TRBJ2-2 TRBV5-1 CASSLAAYANTGELFF TGCGCCAGCAGCTTGGCCGCCTACGCGAACACCGGGGAGCTGTTTTTT
- - TRBJ2-7 TRBV9 CASSVGRGTYEQYF TGTGCCAGCAGCGTAGGCAGGGGAACCTACGAGCAGTACTTC
once TRBD2 TRBJ2-1 TRBV2 CASSRRLAAHDNEQFF TGTGCCAGCAGTAGACGACTAGCGGCGCATGACAATGAGCAGTTCTTC
- - TRBJ1-2 TRBV20-1 CSARAGLGYTF TGCAGTGCTAGAGCCGGGTTAGGCTACACCTTC
- - TRBJ2-7 TRBV6-6 CASSHNPPLGEQYF TGTGCCAGCAGCCATAATCCCCCGCTCGGCGAGCAGTACTTC
- - TRBJ1-1 TRBV10-2 CASSESGTTGPDTEAFF TGCGCCAGCAGTGAGTCGGGGACAACGGGTCCAGACACTGAAGCTTTCTTT
- - TRBJ2-3 TRBV4-1 CASSPLFTSTDTQYF TGCGCCAGCAGCCCCCTCTTTACTAGCACAGATACGCAGTATTTT
- TRBD1 TRBJ1-1 TRBV5-4 CASSGTGTDGTEAFF TGTGCCAGCAGCGGAACCGGGACAGATGGAACTGAAGCTTTCTTT
- - TRBJ1-1 TRBV4-1 CASSLAGGGLGKGTEAFF TGCGCCAGCAGCCTAGCTGGCGGAGGACTGGGGAAGGGAACTGAAGCTTTCTTT
- TRBD1 TRBJ1-1 TRBV7-2 CASSSVTGDTEAFF TGTGCCAGCAGCTCGGTAACAGGGGACACTGAAGCTTTCTTT
- TRBD1 TRBJ2-5 TRBV5-1 CASSLGQGGETQYF TGCGCCAGCAGCTTGGGACAGGGTGGCGAGACCCAGTACTTC
- - TRBJ1-2 TRBV10-3 CAISESQGRTYGYTF TGTGCCATCAGTGAGTCTCAGGGGCGTACCTATGGCTACACCTTC
- - TRBJ1-2 TRBV29-1 CSVVGGGGGYTF TGCAGCGTCGTCGGGGGTGGTGGTGGCTACACCTTC
once TRBD2 TRBJ2-7 TRBV5-6 CASSSKKGTSGPYEQYF TGTGCCAGCAGCTCAAAAAAGGGGACTAGCGGTCCCTACGAGCAGTACTTC